These T cell receptor beta chains were read from a single sample in a study of blood T cells in healthy people across ages. Using its own MiXCR run on the 5' RACE reads, TCRdb lists one record per CDR3 protein. The table shows more than 700,000 distinct CDR3 sequences, with around 45% occurring only once. The sample comprised blood. These receptors were obtained from an elderly man in good health. Both conserved end residues are part of each CDR3.

>TRBV4-2|TRBJ2-3
CASSQVTSGGGTDTQYF
>TRBV21-1|TRBJ2-1
CARRDRDEQFF
>TRBV11-2|TRBJ2-5
CASSFGAGIGETQYF
>TRBV20-1|TRBJ2-7
CSARMYDEQYF
>TRBV10-3|TRBJ2-1
CAISGLAGPNEQFF
>TRBV5-1|-
CASSLEGRGREQYF
>TRBV7-2|TRBJ2-1
CASSVALDYSYKQFF
>TRBV7-9|TRBJ2-7
CASSLASVSYEQYF
>TRBV4-1|TRBJ2-5
CASSQDLPDGTSWETQYF
>TRBV20-1|TRBJ1-6
CSARRRGNENSPLHF
>TRBV20-1|TRBJ2-5
CSARRQGYQETQYF
>TRBV24-1|TRBJ2-2
CATGQLANTGELFF
>TRBV30|TRBJ2-5
CAWSPDLLYQETQYF
>TRBV5-5|TRBJ2-3
CASNLSPMTGTGDTQYF
>TRBV12-3/TRBV12-4|TRBJ2-5
CAMKLAVIQETQYF
>TRBV25-1|TRBJ2-3
CASTAGVSTDTQYF
>TRBV20-1|TRBJ2-2
CSAPKGAYGTGELFF
>TRBV5-1|TRBJ2-3
CASSPSTSGSTDTQYF
>TRBV7-3|TRBJ2-2
CASRRQAGGGGELFF
>TRBV4-3|TRBJ2-3
CASSLGQGQGDTQYF
>TRBV7-9|TRBJ2-5
CATGRLAVQETQYF
>TRBV19|TRBJ2-2
CASSRTLTGELFF
>TRBV20-1|TRBJ2-1
CSARRQDNEQFF
>TRBV9|TRBJ2-3
CASSAGGGPTDTQYF
>TRBV24-1|TRBJ2-6
CATSDRKVGANVLTF
>TRBV10-3|TRBJ2-1
CAIMSGVGYNEQFF
>TRBV29-1|TRBJ2-1
CSVEPSGRASNEQFF
>TRBV20-1|TRBJ1-6
CSARDSGQGRNSPLHF
>TRBV24-1|TRBJ2-1
CATSEADFYNEQFF
>TRBV7-6|TRBJ2-1
CASSPAGGSRNEQFF
>TRBV7-2|TRBJ2-2
CASSLSPSGRGELFF
>TRBV20-1|TRBJ2-1
CSVHGTSAVHEQFF
>TRBV3-1|TRBJ2-4
CASSQEVGGVVAYEWYF
>TRBV12-3/TRBV12-4|TRBJ2-3
CASSSLGETDTQYF
>TRBV20-1|TRBJ2-3
CSARQGPDTQYF
>TRBV28|TRBJ2-7
CASSWREQYF
>TRBV7-3|TRBJ2-1
CASSLTSRGAYNEQFF
>TRBV6-5|TRBJ2-3
CASSPSQGGSTDTQYF
>TRBV5-1|TRBJ1-1
CASSLAPASGTEAFF
>TRBV10-3|TRBJ2-7
CAISESSDYEQYF
>TRBV7-9|TRBJ1-2
CASSQGSNGYTF
>TRBV18|TRBJ2-1
CASSPGGSFDEQFF
>TRBV6-2/TRBV6-3|TRBJ2-1
CASSSLGLARSYNEQFF
>TRBV7-6|TRBJ2-3
CASQSTGHREGTDTQYF
>TRBV5-1|TRBJ1-1
CASSPRVGERTEAFF
>TRBV11-3|TRBJ2-7
CASRGAGTGSYEQYF
>TRBV6-2/TRBV6-3|TRBJ2-3
CASNFLAGGPHTQYF
>TRBV7-2|TRBJ1-1
CASSLTGNLNTEAFF
>TRBV5-1|TRBJ2-3
CASSEGLNTDTQYF
>TRBV9|TRBJ2-2
CASSAEIWTGANTGELFF
>TRBV9|TRBJ2-5
CASSLSASGSGGEQYF
>TRBV10-3|TRBJ2-3
CAIRTSGDTQYF
>TRBV14|TRBJ2-1
CASSQDLWTSGRRNEQFF
>TRBV10-3|TRBJ2-4
CAMGVTGGPDEQYF
>TRBV9|TRBJ1-6
CASSVTQGDNSPLHF
>TRBV28|-
CASRGFANEQYF
>TRBV4-3|TRBJ1-1
CASSQDDWVGSEAFF